The rows below give T cell receptor beta chains drawn from one sample of a study of cytomegalovirus exposure and HLA in healthy donors. Here immunoSEQ multiplex PCR was the method, and the copy in TCRdb shows in-frame clones only, minus some. The data hold 90,000 to 150,000 clones, with about 85% observed a single time. Sequencing was performed on PBMCs. These receptors all come from a man aged 18 to 29 in good health and CMV-seropositive. Both conserved end residues are part of each CDR3. A D gene is named only where the DNA matches it firmly. Some rows mark clone size as missing; the rest say once, few, many or name a class of expanded clone.

>TRBJ1-1|.|.|TRBV5-1
TGCGCCAGCAGCTTGCTTCCATCTTCGGGCACTGAAGCTTTCTTT
CASSLLPSSGTEAFF
>TRBJ1-1|.|.|TRBV4-1
TGCGCCAGCAGTCGCTCGGGAGAAGCTTTCTTT
CASSRSGEAFF
>TRBJ2-2|.|.|TRBV28
TGTGCCAGCAGTTTATGGCAGGGGAACACCGGGGAGCTGTTTTTT
CASSLWQGNTGELFF
>TRBJ2-3|.|.|TRBV5-8
TGTGCCAGCAGCACTCGGGGGACTCCCGCAGGCGCGCAGTATTTT
CASSTRGTPAGAQYF
>TRBJ1-4|.|.|TRBV9
TGTGCCAGCAGCTCGATGGGCTTTCAGGGTGAAAAACTGTTTTTT
CASSSMGFQGEKLFF
>TRBJ2-7|TRBD2|.|TRBV18
TGTGCCAGCTCACCACGAACGGGAGGCTACGAGCAGTACTTC
CASSPRTGGYEQYF
>TRBJ2-7|TRBD1|.|TRBV7-6
TGTGCCAGCAGCTCCGGCCCGGGACAGGGGGTAATCGAGCAGTACTTC
CASSSGPGQGVIEQYF
>TRBJ1-3|.|.|TRBV6-6
TGTGCCAGCAGTCAGCAACAGGGTGCTTCCAACACCATATATTTT
CASSQQQGASNTIYF
>TRBJ2-2|.|few|TRBV12-5
TGTGCTAGTGTTCCAGGGTATGAAGGCGGGGAGCTGTTTTTT
CASVPGYEGGELFF
>TRBJ1-1|.|once|TRBV5-1
TGCGCCAGCAGCCCCCGGGGACTCGAAGCTTTCTTT
CASSPRGLEAFF
>TRBJ2-1|.|.|TRBV5-1
TGCGCCAGCAGCTTGGAAACAGGGATTTTCAATGAGCAGTTCTTC
CASSLETGIFNEQFF
>TRBJ1-5|.|.|TRBV5-6
TGTGCCAGCAGCTTGGGACAGAAAAATCAGCCCCAGCATTTT
CASSLGQKNQPQHF
>TRBJ2-5|.|.|TRBV18
TGTGCCAGCTCACTCGCCCGGAACAGGGAGACCCAGTACTTC
CASSLARNRETQYF
>TRBJ2-7|TRBD1|few|TRBV6-1
TGTGCCAGCACAGAACCCGGGACAGGGGGCTACGAGCAGTACTTC
CASTEPGTGGYEQYF
>TRBJ2-1|.|.|TRBV18
TGTGCCAGCTCATCCCCGCGGGATGAGCAGTTCTTC
CASSSPRDEQFF
>TRBJ1-5|.|.|TRBV14
TGTGCCAGCAGCCTGCTGGGCCAGCCCCAGCATTTT
CASSLLGQPQHF
>TRBJ1-6|.|.|TRBV6-1
TGTGCCAGCAGTGCAGGAGTCAGGGTGGATTCACCCCTCCACTTT
CASSAGVRVDSPLHF
>TRBJ2-7|.|.|TRBV7-2
TGTGCCAGCAGCTTTTTGTACCACAGTTTGAACTTC
CASSFLYHSLNF
>TRBJ2-5|.|.|TRBV11-2
TGTGCCAGCAGCTTGGGAGTTCAAGAGACCCAGTACTTC
CASSLGVQETQYF
>TRBJ1-5|.|.|TRBV19
TGTGCCAGTAGTCCCACTCCAGGGTACAATCAGCCCCAGCATTTT
CASSPTPGYNQPQHF